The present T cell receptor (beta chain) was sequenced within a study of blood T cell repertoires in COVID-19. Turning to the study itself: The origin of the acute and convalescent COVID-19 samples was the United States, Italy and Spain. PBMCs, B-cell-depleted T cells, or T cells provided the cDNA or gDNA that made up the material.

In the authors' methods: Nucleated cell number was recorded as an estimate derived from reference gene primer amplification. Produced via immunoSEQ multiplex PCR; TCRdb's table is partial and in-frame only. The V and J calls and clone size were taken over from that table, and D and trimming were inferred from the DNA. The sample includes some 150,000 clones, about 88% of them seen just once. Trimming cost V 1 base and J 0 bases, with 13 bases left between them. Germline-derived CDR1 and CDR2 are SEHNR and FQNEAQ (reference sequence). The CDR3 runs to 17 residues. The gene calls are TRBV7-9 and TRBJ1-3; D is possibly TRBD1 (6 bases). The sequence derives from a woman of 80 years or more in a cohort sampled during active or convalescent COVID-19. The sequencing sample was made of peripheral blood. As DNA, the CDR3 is TGTGCCAGCAGCTTAGTTAGGGGGGGCTACTCTGGAAACACCATATATTTT. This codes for CASSLVRGGYSGNTIYF. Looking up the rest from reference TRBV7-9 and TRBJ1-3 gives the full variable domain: DTGVSQNPRHKITKRGQNVTFRCDPISEHNRLYWYRQTLGQGPEFLTYFQNEAQLEKSRLLSDRFSAERPKGSFSTLEIQRTEQGDSAMYLCASSLVRGGYSGNTIYFGEGSWLTVV.